The 23 T cell receptor beta chains in this list originate from one sample, sequenced in a study of T-cell memory formation after mild COVID-19. TCRdb redid the calling of the 5' RACE reads with MiXCR, one entry per CDR3 protein. There are about 400,000 distinct CDR3 sequences in the sample; roughly a quarter occur only once, and about 12% lies in the top ten. Specimen: PBMCs or a T cell subset sorted from them (not recorded which). Receptor source: an adult woman who had mild COVID-19 (a few samples of this study predate the infection). Cell type and time point are not known.

This clonotype was seen at least ten times. The genes are TRBV5-1 and TRBJ2-3; D is perhaps TRBD1 (5 bases). The V and J ends lost 6 bases and 5 bases respectively, with 16 bases between them. The CDR3 totals 14 residues. The germline V gene has CDR1 SGHRS and CDR2 YFSETQ. CDR3 in amino acids: CASKGWASEDTQYF. Here the CDR3 DNA reads TGCGCCAGCAAGGGGTGGGCTAGTGAAGATACGCAGTATTTT.

The chain is built from TRBV12-3 or TRBV12-4 and TRBJ1-5, with 10 bases fitting TRBD1. The trim removed 6 bases at V and 1 base at J, leaving 12 bases unmatched. CDR3 length: 18 residues. Written as DNA, the CDR3 is TGTGCCAGCAGCAAGACCTGGGACAGGGGAGGGAGCAATCAGCCCCAGCATTTT. Protein: CASSKTWDRGGSNQPQHF.

The rearrangement links TRBV12-3 or TRBV12-4 to TRBJ1-1, with D unclear. The germline V and J ends were trimmed by 1 base and 11 bases, with 8 bases remaining between them. This CDR3 has 11 amino acids. CDR3 residues: CASSLGLDAFF. The CDR3 DNA sequence: TGTGCCAGCAGTTTAGGTCTGGACGCTTTCTTT.

This chain uses TRBV20-1 with TRBJ1-4; D ambiguous. The V and J ends lost 8 bases and 0 bases respectively, with 10 bases between them. This CDR3 has 13 amino acids. Germline V gene lookup returns CDR1 DFQATT and CDR2 SNEGSKA (reference sequence). The CDR3 region is CSFRDTTNEKLFF. CDR3 DNA sequence: TGCAGTTTTCGGGATACAACTAATGAAAAACTGTTTTTT.

The chain has TRBV12-3 or TRBV12-4 and TRBJ1-1; D not certain. The CDR3 totals 14 residues. V was cut by 6 bases and J by 4 bases, with 15 bases left in between. DNA for the CDR3: TGTGCCAGCAGCCTCCAAGGGCGGAGCACTGAAGCTTTCTTT. Amino acids: CASSLQGRSTEAFF.

In this sample, this clonotype turned up a few times. The rearrangement links TRBV7-2 to TRBJ1-1; D unresolved. Trimming removed 3 bases at V and 1 base at J, with 12 bases between. The CDR3 extends over 15 amino acids. From germline, CDR1 is SGHTA and CDR2 FQGNSA. CDR3: CASSFSVSPNTEAFF. Written as DNA, the CDR3 is TGTGCCAGCAGCTTTTCTGTGTCCCCGAACACTGAAGCTTTCTTT.

This clonotype has just a few counts. J is TRBJ2-7 and V is TRBV14; D is undetermined. The CDR3 runs to 14 residues. The ends were cut back, 4 bases at V and 2 bases at J, with 12 bases in the middle. Germline V lookup: CDR1 SGHDN, CDR2 FVKESK. The CDR3 sequence: CASSPRVGAYEQYF. The CDR3 coding sequence is TGTGCCAGCAGCCCCCGGGTGGGCGCCTACGAGCAGTACTTC.

This clonotype was seen only a few times. The genes are TRBV6-1 and TRBJ1-1; 7 bases are shared with TRBD1. This CDR3 contains 14 residues. Per germline, CDR1 MNHNS and CDR2 SASEGT. J lost 2 bases, V lost 6 bases, and 6 bases had no gene match. CDR3 sequence reads: CASRPGQSNTEAFF. In DNA form, the CDR3 reads TGTGCCAGCAGACCGGGACAGAGCAACACTGAAGCTTTCTTT.

This chain joins TRBV5-1 and TRBJ1-6, with D hard to call. Trimming left V 4 bases short and J 0 bases short, with 8 bases between. The CDR3 consists of 15 residues. Germline assignment: CDR1 SGHRS and CDR2 YFSETQ. Here the CDR3 reads CASSGSLSYNSPLHF. CDR3 nucleotides: TGCGCCAGCAGCGGAAGCCTCTCCTATAATTCACCCCTCCACTTT.

This chain uses TRBV29-1 with TRBJ1-4, with TRBD1 matching over 9 bases. Germline CDR1 and CDR2: SQVTM and ANQGSEA. V shed 4 bases and J 8 bases; nucleotides not matched to a gene: 8. This CDR3 region has 14 residues. The chain's CDR3 is CSVARDRADEKLFF. DNA for the CDR3: TGCAGCGTTGCCCGGGACAGGGCAGACGAAAAACTGTTTTTT.

CDR3 nucleotide sequence: TGTGCCAGCAGCTTGTATACTAGCGGGGACAGAGATACGCAGTATTTT. Translation: CASSLYTSGDRDTQYF. The V gene is TRBV5-4, the J gene TRBJ2-3; the match to TRBD2 covers 10 bases. J lost 5 bases, V lost 1 base, and 7 bases had no gene match. The length of the CDR3 is 16 residues. CDR1 is SGHNT, CDR2 YYREEE, per germline (reference sequence). The variable domain in full, completed from reference TRBV5-4 and TRBJ2-3, reads ETGVTQSPTHLIKTRGQQVTLRCSSQSGHNTVSWYQQALGQGPQFIFQYYREEENGRGNFPPRFSGLQFPNYSSELNVNALELDDSALYLCASSLYTSGDRDTQYFGPGTRLTVL.

This clonotype was picked up a small number of times. The DNA of the CDR3 is TGTGCCAGCTTGAACAGTAGGAACACTGAAGCTTTCTTT. It translates to CASLNSRNTEAFF. The chain uses TRBV18 and TRBJ1-1; D call uncertain. There are 13 residues in the CDR3. Germline CDR1 reads KGHSH; CDR2 reads LQKENI. Deletions cut 7 bases from V and 1 base from J, with 10 bases between.

This chain links TRBV5-1 with TRBJ1-2; D remains unclear. Germline values: CDR1 SGHRS, CDR2 YFSETQ. This CDR3 comprises 13 residues. Trimming took off 4 bases at V and 8 bases at J, with 15 bases between the two ends. The CDR3 spells CASSEETWAGYTF. In nucleotides, the CDR3 is TGCGCCAGCAGCGAAGAGACATGGGCAGGCTACACCTTC.

This clonotype was recorded a few times. This chain joins TRBV10-2 and TRBJ2-1; TRBD2 agrees at 11 bases. In germline, CDR1 is WSHSY, CDR2 SAAADI. The CDR3 is 17 amino acids. The trim removed 4 bases at V and 8 bases at J, leaving 13 bases unmatched. CDR3 DNA sequence: TGCGCCAGCAGTGTCGGGGAGGCTAGCGGGAGGTTGGATGAGCAGTTCTTC. Translating it yields CASSVGEASGRLDEQFF.

This rearrangement joins TRBV27 to TRBJ1-1, with D uncertain. Trimming shortened V by 4 bases and J by 0 bases, and 6 bases separated the two germline ends. The CDR3 contains 13 residues. CDR1 is MNHEY and CDR2 is SMNVEV in the germline V gene (reference sequence). This chain's CDR3 is CASSSQLNTEAFF. The DNA of the CDR3 is TGTGCCAGCAGTTCGCAACTGAACACTGAAGCTTTCTTT.

J is TRBJ2-3 and V is TRBV6-5, with 9 positions matching TRBD2. Losses at the gene ends were 0 bases for V and 5 bases for J; bases not matched to a gene: 6. The CDR3 has 16 amino acids. CDR1 MNHEY and CDR2 SVGAGI come from the germline V gene. The CDR3 reads CASSYSSSSGEDTQYF. CDR3 DNA: TGTGCCAGCAGTTACTCGAGTTCTAGCGGGGAAGATACGCAGTATTTT.

The chain has TRBV4-2 and TRBJ2-4; no reliable D call. Deletions cut 4 bases from V and 6 bases from J, with 16 bases between. The germline V gene encodes CDR1 LGHNA and CDR2 YNFKEQ. The CDR3 is 15 residues long. This CDR3 is CASSPQVRTGNIQYF. CDR3 nucleotides: TGTGCCAGCAGCCCCCAGGTCCGAACTGGAAACATTCAGTACTTC.

J is TRBJ2-5 and V is TRBV7-7; D uncertain. The CDR3 consists of 14 residues. The germline V gene has CDR1 SSHAT and CDR2 FNYEAQ (reference sequence). Trimming stripped 5 bases from V and 1 base from J, with 11 bases between. CDR3 sequence: CASSPTDAQETQYF. In nucleotides, the CDR3 is TGTGCCAGCAGCCCTACCGATGCCCAAGAGACCCAGTACTTC.

This clonotype has a handful of counts. The V and J genes are TRBV4-1 and TRBJ2-2; D is ambiguous. This CDR3 is built from 14 residues. Trimming took off 2 bases at V and 10 bases at J, with 14 bases between the two ends. Germline V gene sequence: CDR1 MGHRA, CDR2 YSYEKL. The chain's CDR3 is CASSQHPFSAELFF. The CDR3 coding sequence is TGCGCCAGCAGCCAACATCCCTTCTCGGCGGAGCTGTTTTTT.

This clonotype came up a few times. The chain employs TRBV12-3 or TRBV12-4 and TRBJ2-7; 11 bases line up with TRBD1. V shed 6 bases, J shed 4 bases, and the junction held 8 bases outside the gene matches. This CDR3 has 15 amino acids. CDR3 in amino acids: CASSEPGTGGYEQYF. The CDR3 nucleotides are TGTGCCAGCAGCGAACCCGGGACAGGGGGTTACGAGCAGTACTTC.

This chain's CDR3 is CASSQDYGARGVSGEQYF. The CDR3 DNA follows: TGCGCCAGCAGCCAAGATTATGGTGCTCGGGGGGTAAGCGGCGAGCAGTACTTC. The rearrangement uses TRBV4-1 and TRBJ2-7; 7 bases fit TRBD2. Trimming removed 0 bases from V and 6 bases from J; junction bases left unmatched: 17. The length of the CDR3 is 18 residues. Germline V gives CDR1 MGHRA, CDR2 YSYEKL.

Only a few counts were recorded for this clonotype. The chain's CDR3 is CASSQDQRQANGYTF. The CDR3 DNA is TGTGCCAGCAGCCAAGATCAGCGGCAGGCGAATGGCTACACCTTC. The rearrangement joins TRBV4-2 to TRBJ1-2; D gene uncertain. The CDR3 is made up of 15 amino acids. V was clipped by 0 bases and J by 6 bases, with 14 bases between them. CDR1 and CDR2 from the germline V gene are LGHNA and YNFKEQ.

This clonotype was seen a handful of times. The CDR3 protein is CASSFGGPRNTEAFF. As DNA, the CDR3 is TGTGCCAGCAGTTTCGGGGGGCCGAGAAACACTGAAGCTTTCTTT. The V gene is TRBV12-3 or TRBV12-4, the J gene TRBJ1-1; tentative D call: TRBD1 (6 bases). The V and J ends lost 3 bases and 2 bases respectively, with 13 bases between them. CDR3 size: 15 residues.